A single sample is the source of the 28 T cell receptor beta chains below, sequenced in a study of blood T cell repertoires in COVID-19. Only in-frame clones appear in the TCRdb table, and some are missing; sequencing was by immunoSEQ multiplex PCR. Altogether tens of thousands of clones are present, about 89% being singletons, with the ten largest covering around 6.4%. The sequencing input was peripheral blood. The receptor source for this set is a man aged 65 to 85 with active COVID-19.

The gene calls are TRBV20-1 and TRBJ2-1; D is ambiguous. Trimming left V 6 bases short and J 6 bases short, with 9 bases between. This CDR3 has 11 amino acids. Germline loops: CDR1 DFQATT, CDR2 SNEGSKA (reference sequence). The CDR3 region is CSAPRGNEQFF. The CDR3, as DNA: TGCAGTGCCCCTAGAGGCAATGAGCAGTTCTTC.

The rearrangement uses TRBV5-1 and TRBJ1-1; perhaps TRBD1 as D (5 bases). Per the germline V gene, CDR1 is SGHRS and CDR2 is YFSETQ. This CDR3 contains 13 residues. Trimming took off 1 base at V and 8 bases at J, with 12 bases between the two ends. As DNA, the CDR3 is TGCGCCAGCAGCTTGTACTGGGGCTACGAAGCTTTCTTT. Encoded protein: CASSLYWGYEAFF.

This clone was picked up one time. The J gene is TRBJ2-1, the V gene TRBV7-2; TRBD1 agrees at 8 bases. The germline V gene encodes CDR1 SGHTA and CDR2 FQGNSA. This CDR3 region has 15 residues. Germline trimming cut 3 bases from V and 5 bases from J; bases unmatched to any gene: 6. The CDR3 DNA is TGTGCCAGCAGCTTGCGGACAGGGACCGACAATGAGCAGTTCTTC. Its translation is CASSLRTGTDNEQFF.

The chain recombines TRBV28 with TRBJ1-6; no reliable D call. The V gene lost 3 bases and the J gene lost 0 bases, with 15 bases spanning the gap. This CDR3 contains 18 residues. Per the germline V gene, CDR1 is MDHEN and CDR2 is SYDVKM. CDR3 amino acids: CASSFYGQASSYNSPLHF. The DNA of the CDR3 is TGTGCCAGCAGTTTCTATGGCCAGGCGAGCTCCTATAATTCACCCCTCCACTTT.

The rearrangement links TRBV27 to TRBJ2-7; no clear D gene. CDR1 and CDR2 from the germline V gene are MNHEY and SMNVEV (reference sequence). The CDR3 is 14 residues long. Trimming cost V 6 bases and J 0 bases, with 12 bases left between them. This CDR3 reads CASRPGSHSYEQYF. Here the CDR3 DNA reads TGTGCCAGCAGACCGGGTTCTCACTCCTACGAGCAGTACTTC.

This chain connects TRBV4-1 to TRBJ1-6, with a tentative D call TRBD1 (5 bases). Trimming pared 0 bases from V and 0 bases from J, leaving 9 bases between. Per germline, CDR1 MGHRA and CDR2 YSYEKL. This CDR3 has 17 residues. The CDR3 region has the DNA TGCGCCAGCAGCCAAGAGGGACTGAGCTCCTATAATTCACCCCTCCACTTT. It specifies CASSQEGLSSYNSPLHF.

V usage is TRBV11-2 and J usage is TRBJ1-6; no clear D. CDR1 SGHAT and CDR2 FQNNGV come from the germline V gene. The CDR3 is 17 residues long. The germline V and J ends were trimmed by 2 bases and 0 bases, with 11 bases remaining between them. The chain's CDR3 is CASSLSRRSSYNSPLHF. The CDR3 bases are TGTGCCAGCAGCTTATCCAGGAGGAGCTCCTATAATTCACCCCTCCACTTT.

This clone was picked up one time. The J gene is TRBJ1-2, the V gene TRBV15, with TRBD1 as a possible D gene (6 bases). Germline V gene data show CDR1 as LNHNV and CDR2 as YYDKDF (reference sequence). The V end lost 6 bases, the J end lost 4 bases, and 15 bases lay between the germline ends. This CDR3 comprises 14 residues. For the CDR3, the DNA is TGTGCCACCAGTAATTTACAGGGAATCTATGGCTACACCTTC. Its protein is CATSNLQGIYGYTF.

The rearrangement links TRBV28 to TRBJ1-2, with TRBD1 matching over 8 bases. The CDR3 is made up of 12 amino acids. Germline assignment: CDR1 MDHEN and CDR2 SYDVKM. V lost 3 bases and J lost 10; bases outside the gene matches: 4. The CDR3 is CASSFQGAVYTF. The CDR3 nucleotides read TGTGCCAGCAGTTTTCAGGGGGCGGTCTACACCTTC.

In this sample, this clone turned up a few times. This chain uses TRBV11-2 with TRBJ2-1; 12 nucleotides align to TRBD2. The V gene's germline CDR1 is SGHAT and CDR2 FQNNGV. The CDR3 sequence is 18 residues long. V was pared by 5 bases and J by 0 bases, with 8 bases of the junction left unmatched. The CDR3 here is CASSQPTSGGFSYNEQFF. CDR3 bases: TGTGCCAGCAGCCAACCGACTAGCGGGGGTTTCTCCTACAATGAGCAGTTCTTC.

This chain connects TRBV9 to TRBJ2-1, with TRBD2 matching over 9 bases. Trimming removed 0 bases from V and 2 bases from J; junction bases left unmatched: 6. This CDR3 region has 17 residues. Per germline, CDR1 SGDLS and CDR2 YYNGEE. In nucleotides, the CDR3 is TGTGCCAGCAGCGTAGGGGCGGGGGGGCTGACCTACAATGAGCAGTTCTTC. Its protein is CASSVGAGGLTYNEQFF.

This rearrangement joins TRBV6-5 to TRBJ2-1, with TRBD1 identical over 9 bases. The CDR3 loop spans 15 amino acids. The J segment lost 4 bases and the V segment lost 10 bases, leaving 11 bases of the junction unmatched. Germline V gene lookup returns CDR1 MNHEY and CDR2 SVGAGI. In DNA form, the CDR3 reads TGTGCCACAACTCCGGGACAGGGTTTTTACAATGAGCAGTTCTTC. This codes for CATTPGQGFYNEQFF.

The chain recombines TRBV5-1 with TRBJ1-4; the D is unclear. V was trimmed by 4 bases and J by 8 bases, leaving 12 bases between them. Germline loops: CDR1 SGHRS, CDR2 YFSETQ. This CDR3 has 13 residues. CDR3 nucleotides: TGCGCCAGCAGCGGGGAGGAGGGCGAAAAACTGTTTTTT. Its translation: CASSGEEGEKLFF.

This clone was seen only a few times. The chain combines TRBV7-8 with TRBJ1-5, with TRBD1 as a possible D gene (6 bases). The V end lost 0 bases, the J end lost 6 bases, and 12 bases lay between the germline ends. The CDR3 is made up of 15 amino acids. Germline loops: CDR1 SGHVS, CDR2 FQNEAQ. DNA for the CDR3: TGTGCCAGCAGCTTAGCCCTCCCAGGGGTTCAGCCCCAGCATTTT. Amino acids: CASSLALPGVQPQHF.

The CDR3 region is CASSTRGHTEAFF. The DNA for the CDR3 is TGTGCCAGCAGTACCAGGGGGCACACTGAAGCTTTCTTT. The chain uses TRBV6-2 or TRBV6-3 and TRBJ1-1; 8 bases are shared with TRBD1. This CDR3 contains 13 residues. Germline loops: CDR1 MNHEY, CDR2 SVGEGT. V gave up 5 bases and J gave up 3 bases; unmatched junction bases: 2.

The chain couples TRBV9 to TRBJ1-1; 7 positions match TRBD1. CDR1 is SGDLS, CDR2 YYNGEE, per germline. The junction had 6 bases not matched to a gene; V was cut back by 3 bases and J by 1 base. This CDR3 has 15 amino acids. This CDR3 is CASSAWTGPNTEAFF. The CDR3 DNA follows: TGTGCCAGCAGCGCTTGGACAGGACCGAACACTGAAGCTTTCTTT.

V is TRBV3-1 (or the pseudogene TRBV3-2) and J is TRBJ2-2, with 9 bases fitting TRBD2. Germline V CDR1 and CDR2: LGHDT, YNNKEL (reference sequence). The CDR3 covers 18 residues. Trimming removed 4 bases from V and 0 bases from J; junction bases left unmatched: 9. For the CDR3, the DNA is TGTGCCAGCAGCCGACCAGGAAGCGGGGGGACGAACACCGGGGAGCTGTTTTTT. This encodes CASSRPGSGGTNTGELFF.

The chain is built from TRBV5-1 and TRBJ1-1; D might be TRBD1 (5 bases). The V end was cut by 1 base, the J end by 6 bases, with 13 bases between. Germline V gene data show CDR1 as SGHRS and CDR2 as YFSETQ. The length of the CDR3 is 14 residues. DNA of the CDR3: TGCGCCAGCAGCTTGCCAGGGAGGTGGCCTGAAGCTTTCTTT. Protein product: CASSLPGRWPEAFF.

The rearrangement joins TRBV7-8 to TRBJ2-7, with TRBD1 matching 10 bases. CDR3 length equals 15 residues. CDR1 is SGHVS, CDR2 FQNEAQ, per germline. Germline trimming cut 5 bases from V and 4 bases from J; bases unmatched to any gene: 8. The chain's CDR3 is CASSRPGTGEYEQYF. The CDR3 region has the DNA TGTGCCAGCAGCCGCCCCGGGACAGGGGAGTACGAGCAGTACTTC.

The rearrangement links TRBV11-2 to TRBJ1-2, with 11 bases that match TRBD1. CDR1 and CDR2 from the germline V gene are SGHAT and FQNNGV. The J segment lost 8 bases and the V segment lost 1 base, leaving 3 bases of the junction unmatched. CDR3 length: 14 residues. CDR3 in amino acids: CASSLVRTGGGYTF. The CDR3 DNA is TGTGCCAGCAGCTTAGTCCGGACAGGGGGCGGCTACACCTTC.

The V gene is TRBV7-3, the J gene TRBJ1-1; TRBD1 matches at 9 bases. CDR1 is SGHTA, CDR2 FQGTGA, per germline. CDR3 length: 15 amino acids. Trimming cost V 1 base and J 7 bases; bases outside gene matches: 7. CDR3 sequence reads: CASSLIDRGWDEAFF. DNA for the CDR3: TGTGCCAGCAGCTTAATTGACAGGGGGTGGGATGAAGCTTTCTTT.

The V and J genes are TRBV28 and TRBJ1-5; no firm D call. V was cut by 4 bases and J by 4 bases, with 5 bases left in between. The germline CDR1 and CDR2 sequences are MDHEN and SYDVKM. CDR3 length: 12 amino acids. The CDR3 DNA reads TGTGCCAGCAGTTCACTAAATCAGCCCCAGCATTTT. Translation gives CASSSLNQPQHF.

This chain links TRBV4-3 with TRBJ2-3; 16 bases map to TRBD2. Per the germline V gene, CDR1 is LGHNA and CDR2 is YSLEER. The CDR3 is 16 amino acids. J was trimmed by 5 bases and V by 3 bases; bases with no gene match: 2. Written as DNA, the CDR3 is TGCGCCAGCAGCCAGGGGACTAGCGGGGGGGAAGATACGCAGTATTTT. Translating it yields CASSQGTSGGEDTQYF.

The J gene is TRBJ1-6, the V gene TRBV7-9; TRBD1 matches at 10 bases. After removal of 1 base from V and 9 bases from J, the junction contained 12 bases not matched to a gene. Germline V gene data show CDR1 as SEHNR and CDR2 as FQNEAQ (reference sequence). This CDR3 has 18 amino acids. The CDR3 region has the DNA TGTGCCAGCAGCTTAGGTGGCCCGACAGGGGGCGCAAGTTCACCCCTCCACTTT. Its translation: CASSLGGPTGGASSPLHF.

This chain uses TRBV5-1 with TRBJ1-1; 8 bases map to TRBD1. This CDR3 contains 17 residues. Germline loops: CDR1 SGHRS, CDR2 YFSETQ. Trimming at V came to 2 bases and at J to 1 base, leaving 10 bases not matched to a gene. For the CDR3, the DNA is TGCGCCAGCAGCTTCAGACAGGGGACTCTTAGGAACACTGAAGCTTTCTTT. Its protein product is CASSFRQGTLRNTEAFF.

The genes are TRBV10-3 and TRBJ2-7; 8 positions match TRBD1. The CDR3 covers 12 residues. After removal of 9 bases from V and 5 bases from J, the junction contained 6 bases not matched to a gene. Germline CDR1 reads ENHRY; CDR2 reads SYGVKD. Written as DNA, the CDR3 is TGTGCCATTGGACAGGGTAGTCACGAGCAGTACTTC. It translates to CAIGQGSHEQYF.

This clone has just one count. The V gene is TRBV12-2, the J gene TRBJ2-7; the table's TRBD2 call for D was not verified on the DNA. TRBV12-2 is flagged as a pseudogene. The CDR3 extends over 19 amino acids. CDR3 sequence reads: CASRLVRLTGSPEGYEQYF. DNA for the CDR3: TGTGCAAGTCGCTTAGTTCGTTTAACGGGGAGCCCTGAGGGATACGAGCAGTACTTC.

This chain uses TRBV3-1 (or the pseudogene TRBV3-2) with TRBJ2-7; no clear D. Trimming removed 2 bases from V and 1 base from J, with 9 bases in between. CDR1 and CDR2 (germline): LGHDT, YNNKEL (reference sequence). CDR3 length: 14 amino acids. The CDR3 coding sequence is TGTGCCAGCAGCCAAAGCGTCAGTTCCTACGAGCAGTACTTC. Translation: CASSQSVSSYEQYF.